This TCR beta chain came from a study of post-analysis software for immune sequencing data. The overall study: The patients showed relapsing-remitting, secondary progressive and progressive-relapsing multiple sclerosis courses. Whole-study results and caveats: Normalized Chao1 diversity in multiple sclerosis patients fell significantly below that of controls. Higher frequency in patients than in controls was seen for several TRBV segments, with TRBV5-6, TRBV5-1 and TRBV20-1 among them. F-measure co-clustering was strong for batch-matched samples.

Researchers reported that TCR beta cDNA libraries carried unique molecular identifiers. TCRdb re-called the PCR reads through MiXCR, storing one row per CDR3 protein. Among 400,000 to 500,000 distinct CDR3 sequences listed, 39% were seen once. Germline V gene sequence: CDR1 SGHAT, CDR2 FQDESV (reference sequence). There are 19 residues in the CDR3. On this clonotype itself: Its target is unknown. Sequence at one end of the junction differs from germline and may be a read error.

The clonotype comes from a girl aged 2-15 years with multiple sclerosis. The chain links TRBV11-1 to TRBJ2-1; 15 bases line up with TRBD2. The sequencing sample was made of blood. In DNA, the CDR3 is TGTGCCAGCAGCGCCCGGCCGGGACTAGCGGGAGGAGCCTACAATAAGCAGTTCTTC. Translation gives CASSARPGLAGGAYNKQFF.